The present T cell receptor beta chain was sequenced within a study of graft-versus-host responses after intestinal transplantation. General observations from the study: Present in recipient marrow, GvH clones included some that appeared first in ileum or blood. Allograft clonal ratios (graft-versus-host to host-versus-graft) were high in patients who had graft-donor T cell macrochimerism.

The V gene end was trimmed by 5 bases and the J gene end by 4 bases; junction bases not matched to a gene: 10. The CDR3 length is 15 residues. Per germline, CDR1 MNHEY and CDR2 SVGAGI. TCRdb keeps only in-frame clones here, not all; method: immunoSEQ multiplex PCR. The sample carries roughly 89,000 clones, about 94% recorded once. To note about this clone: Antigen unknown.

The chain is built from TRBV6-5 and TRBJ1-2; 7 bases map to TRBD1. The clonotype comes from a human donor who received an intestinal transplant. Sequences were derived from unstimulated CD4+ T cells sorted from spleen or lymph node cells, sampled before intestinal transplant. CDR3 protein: CASSRIQGPGYGYTF. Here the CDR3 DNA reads TGTGCCAGCAGTCGAATACAGGGGCCCGGCTATGGCTACACCTTC.